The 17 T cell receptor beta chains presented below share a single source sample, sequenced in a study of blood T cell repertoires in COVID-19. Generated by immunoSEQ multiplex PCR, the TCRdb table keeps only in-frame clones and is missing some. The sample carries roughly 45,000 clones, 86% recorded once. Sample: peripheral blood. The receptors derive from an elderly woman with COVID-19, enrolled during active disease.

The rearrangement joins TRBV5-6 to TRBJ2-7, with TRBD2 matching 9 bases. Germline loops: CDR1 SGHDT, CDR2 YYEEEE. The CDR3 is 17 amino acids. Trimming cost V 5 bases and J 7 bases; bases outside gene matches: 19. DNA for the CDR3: TGTGCCAGCAGTTCAGGACTAGCGCGACGCATTTCGGGGGAGCAGTACTTC. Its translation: CASSSGLARRISGEQYF.

Written as DNA, the CDR3 is TGTGCCAGCAGCTTGGGAGTCGTATGGAGGGTGAAGGAAAAACTGTTTTTT. Protein sequence: CASSLGVVWRVKEKLFF. J is TRBJ1-4 and V is TRBV5-8; D is uncertain. The V and J ends lost 0 bases and 8 bases respectively, with 20 bases between them. Per the germline V gene, CDR1 is SGHTS and CDR2 is YDEGEE. This CDR3 region has 17 residues.

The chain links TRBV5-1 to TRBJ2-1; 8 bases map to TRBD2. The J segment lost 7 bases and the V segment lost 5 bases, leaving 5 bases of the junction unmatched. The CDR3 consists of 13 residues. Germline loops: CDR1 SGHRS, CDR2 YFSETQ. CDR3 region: CASSMVAGNEQFF. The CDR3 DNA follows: TGCGCCAGCAGTATGGTAGCGGGAAATGAGCAGTTCTTC.

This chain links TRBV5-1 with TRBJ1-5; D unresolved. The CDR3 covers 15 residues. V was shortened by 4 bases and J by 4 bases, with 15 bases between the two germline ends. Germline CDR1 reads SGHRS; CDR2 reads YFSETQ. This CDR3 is CASSPGSPFNQPQHF. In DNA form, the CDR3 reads TGCGCCAGCAGCCCGGGATCCCCCTTTAATCAGCCCCAGCATTTT.

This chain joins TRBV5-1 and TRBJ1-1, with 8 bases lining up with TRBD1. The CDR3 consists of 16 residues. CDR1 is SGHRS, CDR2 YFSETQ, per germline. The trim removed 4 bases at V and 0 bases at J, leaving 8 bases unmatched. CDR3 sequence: CASSLGQGGMNTEAFF. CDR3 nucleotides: TGCGCCAGCAGCCTAGGACAGGGCGGAATGAACACTGAAGCTTTCTTT.

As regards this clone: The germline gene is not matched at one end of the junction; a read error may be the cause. Here the CDR3 reads CASSLGTGTYEQYF. The CDR3 nucleotides are TGTGCTAGCAGCTTAGGGACAGGGACCTACGAGCAGTACTTC. The chain combines TRBV7-7 with TRBJ2-7; 9 positions match TRBD1. Germline values: CDR1 SSHAT, CDR2 FNYEAQ (reference sequence). The CDR3 covers 14 residues.

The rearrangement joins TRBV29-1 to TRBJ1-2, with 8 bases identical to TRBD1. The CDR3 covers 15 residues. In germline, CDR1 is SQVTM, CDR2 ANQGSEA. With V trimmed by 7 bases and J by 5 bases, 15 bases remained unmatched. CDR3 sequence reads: CSAAGQGASAYGYTF. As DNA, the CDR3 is TGCAGCGCAGCCGGACAGGGCGCTTCAGCTTATGGCTACACCTTC.

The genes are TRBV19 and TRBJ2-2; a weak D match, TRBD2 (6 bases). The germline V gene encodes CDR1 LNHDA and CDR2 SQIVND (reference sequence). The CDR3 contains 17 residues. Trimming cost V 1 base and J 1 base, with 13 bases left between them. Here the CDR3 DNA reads TGTGCCAGTAGTATAGCGGCGGGACGGGTGAACACCGGGGAGCTGTTTTTT. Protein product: CASSIAAGRVNTGELFF. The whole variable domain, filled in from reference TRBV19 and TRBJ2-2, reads DGGITQSPKYLFRKEGQNVTLSCEQNLNHDAMYWYRQDPGQGLRLIYYSQIVNDFQKGDIAEGYSVSREKKESFPLTVTSAQKNPTAFYLCASSIAAGRVNTGELFFGEGSRLTVL.

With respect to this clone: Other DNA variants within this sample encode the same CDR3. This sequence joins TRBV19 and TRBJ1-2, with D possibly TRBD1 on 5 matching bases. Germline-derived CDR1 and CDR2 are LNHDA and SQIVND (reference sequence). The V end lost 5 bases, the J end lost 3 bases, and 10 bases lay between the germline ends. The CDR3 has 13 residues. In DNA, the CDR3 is TGTGCCAGTAGTCTCACGGGGGACTATGGCTACACCTTC. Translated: CASSLTGDYGYTF.

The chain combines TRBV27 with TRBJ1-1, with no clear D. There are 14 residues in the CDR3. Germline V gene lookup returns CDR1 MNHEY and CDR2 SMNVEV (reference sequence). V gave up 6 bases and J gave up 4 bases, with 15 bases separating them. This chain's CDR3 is CASRKLGEGTEAFF. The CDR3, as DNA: TGTGCCAGCAGAAAGCTCGGGGAGGGCACTGAAGCTTTCTTT.

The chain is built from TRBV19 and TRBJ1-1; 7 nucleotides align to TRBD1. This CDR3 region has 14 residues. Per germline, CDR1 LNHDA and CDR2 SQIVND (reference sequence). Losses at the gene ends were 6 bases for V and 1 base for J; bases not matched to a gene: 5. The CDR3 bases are TGTGCCAGTAGGCCGGGACAGACGAACACTGAAGCTTTCTTT. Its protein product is CASRPGQTNTEAFF.

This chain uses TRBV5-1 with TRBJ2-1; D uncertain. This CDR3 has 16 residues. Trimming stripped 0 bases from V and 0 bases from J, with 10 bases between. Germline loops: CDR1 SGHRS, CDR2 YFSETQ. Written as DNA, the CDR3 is TGCGCCAGCAGCTTGGATGGCGGCCTCTCCTACAATGAGCAGTTCTTC. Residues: CASSLDGGLSYNEQFF. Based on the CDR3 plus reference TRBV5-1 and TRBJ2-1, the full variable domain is KAGVTQTPRYLIKTRGQQVTLSCSPISGHRSVSWYQQTPGQGLQFLFEYFSETQRNKGNFPGRFSGRQFSNSRSEMNVSTLELGDSALYLCASSLDGGLSYNEQFFGPGTRLTVL.

CDR3 loop: CASTNGWGGETQYF. The CDR3 bases are TGTGCCAGCACCAACGGTTGGGGAGGCGAGACCCAGTACTTC. The chain couples TRBV6-6 to TRBJ2-5; TRBD2 might be the D (6 bases). The germline CDR1 and CDR2 sequences are MNHNY and SVGAGI (reference sequence). The V and J ends lost 7 bases and 5 bases respectively, with 17 bases between them. The CDR3 consists of 14 residues.

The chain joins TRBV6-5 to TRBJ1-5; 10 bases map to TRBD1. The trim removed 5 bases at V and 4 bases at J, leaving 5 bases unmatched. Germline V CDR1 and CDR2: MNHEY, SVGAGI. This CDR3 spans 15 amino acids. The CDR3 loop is CASSQWTGGNQPQHF. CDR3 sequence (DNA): TGTGCCAGCAGTCAGTGGACAGGGGGAAATCAGCCCCAGCATTTT.

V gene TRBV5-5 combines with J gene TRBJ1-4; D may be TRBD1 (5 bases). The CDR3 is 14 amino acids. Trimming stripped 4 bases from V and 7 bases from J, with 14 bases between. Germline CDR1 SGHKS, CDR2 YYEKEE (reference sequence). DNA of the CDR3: TGTGCCAGCAGCATTGTGGGGGGAGGTGAAAAACTGTTTTTT. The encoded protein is CASSIVGGGEKLFF. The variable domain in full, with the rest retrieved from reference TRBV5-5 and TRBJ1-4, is DAGVTQSPTHLIKTRGQQVTLRCSPISGHKSVSWYQQVLGQGPQFIFQYYEKEERGRGNFPDRFSARQFPNYSSELNVNALLLGDSALYLCASSIVGGGEKLFFGSGTQLSVL.

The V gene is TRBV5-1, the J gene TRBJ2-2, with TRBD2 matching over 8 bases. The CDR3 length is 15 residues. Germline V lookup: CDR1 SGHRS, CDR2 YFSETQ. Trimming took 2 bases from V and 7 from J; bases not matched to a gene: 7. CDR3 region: CASSLDGRAIGELFF. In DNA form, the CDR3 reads TGCGCCAGCAGCTTAGACGGGAGGGCCATCGGGGAGCTGTTTTTT.

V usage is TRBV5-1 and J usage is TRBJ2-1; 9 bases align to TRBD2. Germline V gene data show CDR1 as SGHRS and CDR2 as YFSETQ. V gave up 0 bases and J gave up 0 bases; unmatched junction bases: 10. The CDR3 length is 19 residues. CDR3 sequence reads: CASSLEGVSGGFSYNEQFF. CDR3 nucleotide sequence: TGCGCCAGCAGCTTGGAAGGTGTTAGCGGGGGTTTCTCCTACAATGAGCAGTTCTTC.